The next 25 T cell receptor beta chains were all read from a single sample in a study of HIV-infected patients and healthy controls. TCRdb re-derived calls from the 5' RACE reads in MiXCR, one entry per CDR3 protein. Found here are 60,000 to 70,000 distinct CDR3 sequences, around 21% of them singletons; the top ten hold 1.4%. Sequences were obtained from CD4+ T cells from blood. Receptors were obtained from a human donor in good health.

Only a few counts were recorded for this clonotype. The CDR3 reads CASSPRRGRGYGYTF. CDR3 in DNA: TGTGCCAGCAGTCCACGGCGGGGCAGAGGCTATGGCTACACCTTC. The J gene is TRBJ1-2, the V gene TRBV6-5; a possible D gene is TRBD1 (5 bases). This CDR3 has 15 amino acids. The germline V and J ends were trimmed by 5 bases and 4 bases, with 17 bases remaining between them. Germline lookup yields CDR1 MNHEY and CDR2 SVGAGI.

This clonotype was seen at least ten times. This sequence joins TRBV5-5 and TRBJ2-5; the match to TRBD1 covers 8 bases. Germline V CDR1 and CDR2: SGHKS, YYEKEE (reference sequence). Trimming at V came to 4 bases and at J to 4 bases, leaving 15 bases not matched to a gene. This CDR3 region has 17 residues. The CDR3 protein is CASSPTLGAGGAETQYF. The CDR3 nucleotides are TGTGCCAGCAGCCCTACCTTGGGTGCAGGGGGCGCAGAGACCCAGTACTTC.

Within the sample, this clonotype is medium-sized (0.01 to 0.1%). The DNA of the CDR3 is TGTGCCAGCAGCTTAGGGGATAGGACTAGCGGGGGGGATGAGCAGTTCTTC. It translates to CASSLGDRTSGGDEQFF. The gene calls are TRBV7-2 and TRBJ2-1; 15 bases map to TRBD2. With V trimmed by 1 base and J by 8 bases, 6 bases remained unmatched. The CDR3 runs to 17 residues. Germline V gives CDR1 SGHTA, CDR2 FQGNSA.

V is TRBV11-2 and J is TRBJ2-5; 8 nucleotides line up with TRBD1. CDR1 SGHAT and CDR2 FQNNGV come from the germline V gene. There are 17 residues in the CDR3. V lost 2 bases and J lost 2; bases outside the gene matches: 10. The CDR3 DNA follows: TGTGCCAGCAGCTTAAGACCCACCGGGACAGGTCAAGAGACCCAGTACTTC. Residues: CASSLRPTGTGQETQYF.

The chain recombines TRBV6-1 with TRBJ2-2; 13 bases fit TRBD2. After removal of 8 bases from V and 7 bases from J, the junction contained 10 bases not matched to a gene. CDR1 is MNHNS and CDR2 is SASEGT in the germline V gene. The CDR3 length is 16 residues. The CDR3 coding sequence is TGTGCCAGCGTGGGAGGACTAGCGGGAGCGGTCGGGGAGCTGTTTTTT. Amino acid sequence: CASVGGLAGAVGELFF.

This clonotype showed up many times. The genes are TRBV6-1 and TRBJ1-1; D is possibly TRBD1 (5 bases). Germline CDR1 reads MNHNS; CDR2 reads SASEGT. CDR3 length equals 13 residues. Trimming removed 4 bases at V and 4 bases at J, with 10 bases between. The CDR3 region has the DNA TGTGCCAGCAGTGCGGAGGGACCCACTGAAGCTTTCTTT. Translation gives CASSAEGPTEAFF.

This clonotype was detected only a few times. V is TRBV5-1 and J is TRBJ1-1, with TRBD1 matching 8 bases. Germline trimming cut 1 base from V and 4 bases from J; bases unmatched to any gene: 6. This CDR3 has 15 residues. Germline CDR1 and CDR2: SGHRS and YFSETQ. CDR3 protein: CASSLLQGAVTEAFF. The CDR3 DNA reads as TGCGCCAGCAGCTTGCTTCAGGGGGCGGTCACTGAAGCTTTCTTT.

The table lists this clonotype with a few counts. The chain uses TRBV20-1 and TRBJ2-7, with TRBD1 identical over 8 bases. Per the germline V gene, CDR1 is DFQATT and CDR2 is SNEGSKA (reference sequence). The CDR3 runs to 13 residues. J lost 2 bases, V lost 5 bases, and 5 bases had no gene match. In DNA, the CDR3 is TGCAGTGCTGCTCCGGGACAGGCCTACGAGCAGTACTTC. Translated: CSAAPGQAYEQYF.

This clonotype appeared a single time. The rearrangement links TRBV18 to TRBJ2-5; 10 bases match TRBD1. This CDR3 contains 16 residues. Trimming took 4 bases from V and 4 from J; bases not matched to a gene: 9. Per the germline V gene, CDR1 is KGHSH and CDR2 is LQKENI. In DNA form, the CDR3 reads TGTGCCAGCTCACTTTTTGGACAGGGGGTTACAGAGACCCAGTACTTC. This codes for CASSLFGQGVTETQYF.

This clonotype showed up many times. V usage is TRBV4-3 and J usage is TRBJ2-3, with D hard to call. CDR1 is LGHNA and CDR2 is YSLEER in the germline V gene. Trimming cost V 5 bases and J 0 bases, with 9 bases left between them. The CDR3 loop spans 14 amino acids. CDR3 nucleotides: TGCGCCAGCAGCTTCGACTTAAGCACAGATACGCAGTATTTT. Encoded protein: CASSFDLSTDTQYF.

This clonotype was counted ten times or more. The rearrangement links TRBV7-2 to TRBJ1-6, with a possible D match to TRBD1 (6 bases). Trimming stripped 5 bases from V and 9 bases from J, with 17 bases between. In germline, CDR1 is SGHTA, CDR2 FQGNSA. The CDR3 is 15 residues long. CDR3 sequence: CASSVDSSISSPLHF. CDR3 DNA sequence: TGTGCCAGCAGCGTGGACAGTTCGATATCTTCACCCCTCCACTTT.

The sample holds a few counts of this clonotype. This chain connects TRBV5-1 to TRBJ1-1; tentatively, D is TRBD1 (6 bases). This CDR3 contains 14 residues. Germline CDR1 is SGHRS and CDR2 is YFSETQ. V shed 4 bases and J shed 1 base, with 11 bases lying between them. The CDR3 region is CASSAQGPNTEAFF. CDR3 in DNA: TGCGCCAGCAGCGCCCAGGGGCCGAACACTGAAGCTTTCTTT.

This chain links TRBV27 with TRBJ2-7; either TRBD1 or TRBD2 may supply D (5 bases each). CDR3 length: 17 residues. CDR1 MNHEY and CDR2 SMNVEV come from the germline V gene (reference sequence). V shed 3 bases and J shed 0 bases, with 18 bases lying between them. CDR3 nucleotides: TGTGCCAGCAGTTTTTATGGCCTTGGGACGGACTCCTACGAGCAGTACTTC. Its translation is CASSFYGLGTDSYEQYF.

At least ten counts were recorded for this clonotype. The J gene is TRBJ1-1, the V gene TRBV11-1, with 7 nucleotides matching TRBD1. Germline trimming cut 5 bases from V and 5 bases from J; bases unmatched to any gene: 11. The V gene's germline CDR1 is SGHAT and CDR2 FQDESV (reference sequence). This CDR3 has 15 amino acids. The CDR3 sequence is CASSITTGMGTEAFF. The CDR3 nucleotides read TGTGCCAGCAGCATTACGACAGGGATGGGGACTGAAGCTTTCTTT.

This clonotype occurred a few times. The CDR3 nucleotides are TGTGCCAGCAGGGACAGGACAGGGTTCGGTGGCTACACCTTC. Residues: CASRDRTGFGGYTF. The chain links TRBV6-1 to TRBJ1-2; 8 bases are shared with TRBD1. V trimming: 6 bases; J trimming: 7 bases; junction bases outside the gene matches: 10. This CDR3 spans 14 amino acids. Germline CDR1 MNHNS, CDR2 SASEGT.

This chain uses TRBV29-1 with TRBJ1-2; 7 bases are a match to TRBD1. This CDR3 has 14 residues. V was clipped by 0 bases and J by 1 base; unmatched bases: 2. The germline V gene has CDR1 SQVTM and CDR2 ANQGSEA. CDR3 loop: CSVEDYRGNYGYTF. CDR3 DNA: TGCAGCGTTGAAGACTACAGGGGTAACTATGGCTACACCTTC.

J is TRBJ2-1 and V is TRBV12-3 or TRBV12-4; TRBD2 agrees at 8 bases. Trimming took 3 bases from V and 7 from J; bases not matched to a gene: 5. The CDR3 totals 14 residues. CDR3: CASSFRGLVNEQFF. The CDR3 DNA follows: TGTGCCAGCAGTTTTCGGGGACTAGTGAATGAGCAGTTCTTC.

The sample holds many counts of this clonotype. CDR3 in amino acids: CASSARQGIVSGNTIYF. The CDR3, as DNA: TGTGCCAGCAGCGCGAGACAGGGTATCGTTTCTGGAAACACCATATATTTT. V usage is TRBV2 and J usage is TRBJ1-3, with 7 positions matching TRBD1. Germline V gives CDR1 SNHLY, CDR2 FYNNEI. The junction had 12 bases not matched to a gene; V was cut back by 6 bases and J by 1 base. The CDR3 extends over 17 amino acids.

A note on this clonotype: A much larger clone lies a single base off, so this may be a read error. This chain connects TRBV28 to TRBJ2-7, with D unclear. Germline V lookup: CDR1 MDHEN, CDR2 SYDVKM. The CDR3 loop spans 11 amino acids. The CDR3 DNA reads TGTGTCAGCAGTACCCCCCGGGAGCAGTACTTC. Translation: CVSSTPREQYF.

This clonotype has a count of ten or more. This rearrangement joins TRBV28 to TRBJ2-7; D might be TRBD1 or TRBD2, each matching 5 bases. Trimming stripped 4 bases from V and 3 bases from J, with 13 bases between. The germline gives CDR1 MDHEN, CDR2 SYDVKM. The CDR3 spans 14 residues. The CDR3 nucleotides are TGTGCCAGCAGTTCGCCCGGGGCGAGCTACGAGCAGTACTTC. Amino acid sequence: CASSSPGASYEQYF.

Here the CDR3 reads CASSFGGFAGELFF. Here the CDR3 DNA reads TGTGCCAGCAGCTTTGGGGGTTTTGCCGGGGAGCTGTTTTTT. The chain joins TRBV5-6 to TRBJ2-2; D is possibly TRBD1 or TRBD2 (5 bases each). Germline V gives CDR1 SGHDT, CDR2 YYEEEE. The germline V and J ends were trimmed by 2 bases and 6 bases, with 11 bases remaining between them. This CDR3 comprises 14 residues.

This sequence joins TRBV19 and TRBJ2-4, with TRBD1 identical over 7 bases. The trim removed 7 bases at V and 6 bases at J, leaving 27 bases unmatched. This CDR3 comprises 20 residues. Germline CDR1 and CDR2: LNHDA and SQIVND (reference sequence). This chain's CDR3 is CASTSEGVRTGLTRGNIQYF. The CDR3 nucleotides are TGTGCCAGTACCTCAGAAGGGGTCCGGACAGGCCTCACCAGGGGAAACATTCAGTACTTC. Looking up the rest from reference TRBV19 and TRBJ2-4 gives the full variable domain: DGGITQSPKYLFRKEGQNVTLSCEQNLNHDAMYWYRQDPGQGLRLIYYSQIVNDFQKGDIAEGYSVSREKKESFPLTVTSAQKNPTAFYLCASTSEGVRTGLTRGNIQYFGAGTRLSVL.

This chain connects TRBV19 to TRBJ1-1; D is unresolved. The CDR3 sequence is 16 residues long. Germline V gene data show CDR1 as LNHDA and CDR2 as SQIVND (reference sequence). Trimming took 5 bases from V and 0 from J, leaving 16 bases between them. CDR3 protein: CASSSRSQPMNTEAFF. CDR3 DNA: TGTGCCAGTAGTTCCCGGTCCCAGCCCATGAACACTGAAGCTTTCTTT.

This clonotype was found a few times. The chain recombines TRBV18 with TRBJ2-3; D not certain. Germline CDR1 and CDR2: KGHSH and LQKENI. The CDR3 loop spans 14 amino acids. Trimming took off 3 bases at V and 3 bases at J, with 10 bases between the two ends. The CDR3 loop is CASSPLVNTDTQYF. Written as DNA, the CDR3 is TGTGCCAGCTCACCTTTGGTAAATACAGATACGCAGTATTTT.

This chain joins TRBV7-9 and TRBJ1-4, with D hard to call. V lost 1 base to trimming and J lost 7 bases, with 10 bases between them. This CDR3 is 14 amino acids long. Germline assignment: CDR1 SEHNR and CDR2 FQNEAQ (reference sequence). CDR3 residues: CASSLGSAREKLFF. The CDR3 DNA reads TGTGCCAGCAGCTTAGGGTCGGCCCGTGAAAAACTGTTTTTT.